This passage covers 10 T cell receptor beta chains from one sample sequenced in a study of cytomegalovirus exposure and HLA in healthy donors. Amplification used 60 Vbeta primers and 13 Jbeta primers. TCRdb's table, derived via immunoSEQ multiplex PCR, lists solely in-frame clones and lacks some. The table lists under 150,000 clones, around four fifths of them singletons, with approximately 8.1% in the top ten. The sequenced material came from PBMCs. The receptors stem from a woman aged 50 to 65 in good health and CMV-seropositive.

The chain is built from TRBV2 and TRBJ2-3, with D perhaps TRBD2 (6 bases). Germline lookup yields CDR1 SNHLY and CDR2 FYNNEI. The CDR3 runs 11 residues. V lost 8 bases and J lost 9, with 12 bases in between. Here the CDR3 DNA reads TGTGCCAGCGGTCTAGCGACGACGCAGTATTTT. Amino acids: CASGLATTQYF.

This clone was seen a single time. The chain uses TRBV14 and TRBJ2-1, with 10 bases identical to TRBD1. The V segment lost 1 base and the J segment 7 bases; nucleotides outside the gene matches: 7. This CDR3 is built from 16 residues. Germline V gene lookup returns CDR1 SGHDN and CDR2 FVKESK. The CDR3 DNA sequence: TGTGCCAGCAGCCAAGCCGGGGACAGGGGTTTGAATGAGCAGTTCTTC. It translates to CASSQAGDRGLNEQFF. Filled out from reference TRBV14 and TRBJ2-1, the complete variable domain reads EAGVTQFPSHSVIEKGQTVTLRCDPISGHDNLYWYRRVMGKEIKFLLHFVKESKQDESGMPNNRFLAERTGGTYSTLKVQPAELEDSGVYFCASSQAGDRGLNEQFFGPGTRLTVL.

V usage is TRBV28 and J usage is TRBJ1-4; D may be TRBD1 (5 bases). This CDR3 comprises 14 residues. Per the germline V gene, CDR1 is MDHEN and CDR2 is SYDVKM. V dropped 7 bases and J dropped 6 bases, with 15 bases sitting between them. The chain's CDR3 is CASNPGYLHEKLFF. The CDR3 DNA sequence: TGTGCCAGCAACCCAGGGTACTTACATGAAAAACTGTTTTTT.

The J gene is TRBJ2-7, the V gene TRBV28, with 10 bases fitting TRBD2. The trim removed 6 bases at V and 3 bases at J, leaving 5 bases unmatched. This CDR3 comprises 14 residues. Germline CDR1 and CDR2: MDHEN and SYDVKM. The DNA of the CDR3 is TGTGCCAGCAGGATTGGACTAGCGGACTACGAGCAGTACTTC. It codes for CASRIGLADYEQYF.

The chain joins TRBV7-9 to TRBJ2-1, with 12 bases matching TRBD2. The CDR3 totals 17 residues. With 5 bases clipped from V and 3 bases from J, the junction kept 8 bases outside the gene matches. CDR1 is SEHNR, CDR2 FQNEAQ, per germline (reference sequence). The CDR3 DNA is TGTGCCAGCAGCCGTATAGGACTAGCGGGAATCTACAATGAGCAGTTCTTC. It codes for CASSRIGLAGIYNEQFF. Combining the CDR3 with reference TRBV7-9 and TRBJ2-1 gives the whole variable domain DTGVSQNPRHKITKRGQNVTFRCDPISEHNRLYWYRQTLGQGPEFLTYFQNEAQLEKSRLLSDRFSAERPKGSFSTLEIQRTEQGDSAMYLCASSRIGLAGIYNEQFFGPGTRLTVL.

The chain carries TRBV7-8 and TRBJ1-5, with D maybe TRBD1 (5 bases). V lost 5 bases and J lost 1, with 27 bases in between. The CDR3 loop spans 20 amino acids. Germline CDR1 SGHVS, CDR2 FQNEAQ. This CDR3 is CASSEDWAGSIMSSNQPQHF. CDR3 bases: TGTGCCAGCAGCGAAGACTGGGCAGGGTCGATTATGTCCAGCAATCAGCCCCAGCATTTT.

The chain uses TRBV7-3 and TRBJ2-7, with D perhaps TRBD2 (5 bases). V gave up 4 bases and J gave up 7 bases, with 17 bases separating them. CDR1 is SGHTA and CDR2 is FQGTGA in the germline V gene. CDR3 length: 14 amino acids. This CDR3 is CASSSRGPGGEQYF. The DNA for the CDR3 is TGTGCCAGCAGCTCCCGAGGGCCGGGCGGAGAGCAGTACTTC. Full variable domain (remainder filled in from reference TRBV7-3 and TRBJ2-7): GAGVSQTPSNKVTEKGKYVELRCDPISGHTALYWYRQSLGQGPEFLIYFQGTGAADDSGLPNDRFFAVRPEGSVSTLKIQRTERGDSAVYLCASSSRGPGGEQYFGPGTRLTVT.

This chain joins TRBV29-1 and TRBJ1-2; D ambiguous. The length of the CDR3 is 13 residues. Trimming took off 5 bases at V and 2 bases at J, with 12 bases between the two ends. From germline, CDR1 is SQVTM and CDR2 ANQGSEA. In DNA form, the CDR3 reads TGCAGCGTTCCTCGAGGAGGCAACTATGGCTACACCTTC. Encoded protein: CSVPRGGNYGYTF. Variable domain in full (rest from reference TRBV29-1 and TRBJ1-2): SAVISQKPSRDICQRGTSLTIQCQVDSQVTMMFWYRQQPGQSLTLIATANQGSEATYESGFVIDKFPISRPNLTFSTLTVSNMSPEDSSIYLCSVPRGGNYGYTFGSGTRLTVV.

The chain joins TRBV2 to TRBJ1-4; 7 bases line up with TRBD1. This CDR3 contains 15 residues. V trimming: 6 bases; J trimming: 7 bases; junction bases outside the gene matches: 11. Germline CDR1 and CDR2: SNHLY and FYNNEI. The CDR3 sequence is CASRDLQGRGEKLFF. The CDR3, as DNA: TGTGCCAGCAGGGACTTACAGGGGCGGGGTGAAAAACTGTTTTTT.

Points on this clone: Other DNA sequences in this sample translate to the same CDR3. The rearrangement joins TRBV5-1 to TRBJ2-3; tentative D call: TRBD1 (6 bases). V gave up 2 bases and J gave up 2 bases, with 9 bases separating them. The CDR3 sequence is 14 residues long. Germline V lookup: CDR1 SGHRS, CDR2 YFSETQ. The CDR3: CASSLGQTTDTQYF. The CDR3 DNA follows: TGCGCCAGCAGCTTAGGACAGACCACAGATACGCAGTATTTT.